Below, one TCR beta chain is given with its context. Its antigen is still unknown. Additional DNA sequences in this sample encode the identical CDR3. The data were obtained in a study of shared clonotypes between healthy human individuals. Germline-derived CDR1 and CDR2 are KGHSH and LQKENI. This CDR3 is built from 14 residues. V trimming: 2 bases; J trimming: 2 bases; junction bases outside the gene matches: 3. Overall study findings and caveats: The sharing of 4% to 5.5% of naive CD4 clonotypes was seen across a handful of donors.

In the original processing: ImmunoSEQ gave junction-only sequences without quality scores, so filtering differed. Some clones are missing from TCRdb's copy, which holds only in-frame ones; the method was immunoSEQ multiplex PCR. Clone size and the V and J calls come from that table; the DNA yielded D and trimming. This sample has 2 million to 2.5 million clones; roughly 95% occur once, and the top ten carry about 0.13%. This sequence joins TRBV18 and TRBJ2-7; 7 bases line up with TRBD2. What was sequenced was naive CD4+ T cells sorted from blood. The subset is: CD45RA+ positively selected. The TCR originated in a man between 18 and 35 years old in good health. The CDR3 DNA reads as TGTGCCAGCTCACCAGGCGGGGGACCCTACGAGCAGTACTTC. It is translated as CASSPGGGPYEQYF. Variable domain in full (rest from reference TRBV18 and TRBJ2-7): NAGVMQNPRHLVRRRGQEARLRCSPMKGHSHVYWYRQLPEEGLKFMVYLQKENIIDESGMPKERFSAEFPKEGPSILRIQQVVRGDSAAYFCASSPGGGPYEQYFGPGTRLTVT.